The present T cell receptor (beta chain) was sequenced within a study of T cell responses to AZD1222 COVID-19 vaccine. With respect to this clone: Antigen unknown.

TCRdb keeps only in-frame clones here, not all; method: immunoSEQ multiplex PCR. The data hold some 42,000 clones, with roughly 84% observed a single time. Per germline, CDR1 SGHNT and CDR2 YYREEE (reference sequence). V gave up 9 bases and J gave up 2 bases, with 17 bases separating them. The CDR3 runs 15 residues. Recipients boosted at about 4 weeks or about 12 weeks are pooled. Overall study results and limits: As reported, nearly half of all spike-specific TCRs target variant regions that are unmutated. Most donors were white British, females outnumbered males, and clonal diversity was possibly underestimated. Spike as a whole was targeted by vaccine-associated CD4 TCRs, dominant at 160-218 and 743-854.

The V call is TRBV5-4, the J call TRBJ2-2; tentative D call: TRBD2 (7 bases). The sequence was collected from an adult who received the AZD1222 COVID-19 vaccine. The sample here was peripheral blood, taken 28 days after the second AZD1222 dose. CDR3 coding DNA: TGTGCCACGTCCGCGCGGGGGCTTAACACCGGGGAGCTGTTTTTT. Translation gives CATSARGLNTGELFF.